This T cell receptor beta chain was observed in a study of OX40 agonist ivuxolimab in advanced cancers. Whole-study context: Partial responses occurred in three patients (one hepatocellular carcinoma, two cutaneous melanoma). Points from the study as a whole: The specificity for antigen of the expanded peripheral T cells was not determined. Nonresponders, in some cases, also had low normalized T-cell clonal expansion.

Only in-frame clones appear in the TCRdb table, and some are missing; sequencing was by immunoSEQ multiplex PCR. Of tens of thousands of clones listed, about nine tenths were seen once; the top ten hold 0.5% to 0.55%. This CDR3 contains 13 residues. The germline V gene encodes CDR1 LNHDA and CDR2 SQIVND (reference sequence). The V end lost 7 bases, the J end lost 2 bases, and 12 bases lay between the germline ends. Cycle 7 day 1, cycle 4 day 1, and baseline were the timepoints at which blood was sampled. Comments on this clone: The target antigen is unknown.

This receptor was taken from an adult with an advanced solid tumor such as melanoma, head and neck, liver or kidney cancer. Sample: CD4+ or CD8+ T cells sorted from blood, taken in a trial of the OX40 agonist ivuxolimab. The genes are TRBV19 and TRBJ2-7; TRBD1 is a possible D gene (6 bases). The CDR3 region has the DNA TGTGCCAGTAACAGCAGGGGAGCCTACGAGCAGTACTTC. It codes for CASNSRGAYEQYF.